The T cell receptor (beta chain) under discussion was sequenced for a study of blood T cell repertoires in COVID-19. Study-wide context: T cells, B-cell-depleted T cells, or PBMCs provided the cDNA or gDNA that served as material.

The V and J ends lost 5 bases and 2 bases respectively, with 10 bases between them. The CDR3 has 13 amino acids. Produced via immunoSEQ multiplex PCR; TCRdb's table is partial and in-frame only. The sample holds fewer than 250,000 clones, 85% to 90% seen once. Material for sequencing was peripheral blood. This rearrangement joins TRBV12-3 or TRBV12-4 to TRBJ2-7; D perhaps matches TRBD1 (6 bases). This sequence was found in a human donor in a cohort sampled during active COVID-19. The chain's CDR3 is CASSQDSTYEQYF. The DNA for the CDR3 is TGTGCCAGCAGTCAGGACAGCACCTACGAGCAGTACTTC.